This TCR beta chain was profiled in a study of vaccination and CD4 T cells after COVID-19. Study-level information: Six men and four women formed the convalescents, two being Hispanic. Sample collection from three convalescent patients took place at day 14 and days 161 to 241 post-vaccination. Study outcomes and limitations: 304 of 307 vaccine-specific clones from convalescent patients were spike mono-reactive.

Worth noting for this clonotype: What it recognizes is unknown.

Oncomine TCR Beta short-read sequencing was applied to DNA from cultured CD4+ T cells. One entry per CDR3 protein, called by TCRdb with MiXCR from the PCR reads. The repertoire includes approximately 20,000 distinct CDR3 sequences, 35% of them detected once, and approximately 8.9% sits in the top ten. Stated time point: late sampling 161 to 241 days after vaccination in a few convalescent patients. Specified treatment: roughly 10-day PBMC culture with coronavirus spike peptide pools or control peptides (ViraFEST assay). Fresh medium (containing IL-2) replaced half the medium on days 3 and 7. The germline CDR1 and CDR2 sequences are MNHNS and SASEGT. This CDR3 has 16 residues. V was shortened by 1 base and J by 0 bases, with 12 bases between the two germline ends.

The sequence derives from a human donor who had recovered from COVID-19. The V and J genes are TRBV6-1 and TRBJ1-2, with D unclear. Sequencing used CD4+ T cells from blood, cultured in vitro, obtained about 7 months after SARS-CoV-2 vaccination. CDR3 in DNA: TGTGCCAGCAGTGAAGTTTCCGGGCTCGCTAACTATGGCTACACCTTC. As protein: CASSEVSGLANYGYTF.